The 29 T cell receptor beta chains listed next were all sequenced from one sample in a study of breast tumors, draining lymph nodes, adjacent tissues. TCRdb reprocessed the multiplex PCR reads via MiXCR and lists one record per CDR3 protein. Seen here are some 120,000 distinct CDR3 sequences, just under 20% observed once, and the top ten hold about 3.5%. Breast cancer patients provided tissue from their axillary draining lymph nodes. The sample taken for sequencing was axillary lymph node tissue. The receptors here all came from a female donor with breast cancer. Some clones in this sample may be carry-over from other donors' samples.

This clonotype was counted between two and nine times. This may be a read error: a much more frequent sequence differs by one nucleotide. The genes are TRBV6-5 and TRBJ2-2; TRBD1 matches at 8 bases. In germline, CDR1 is MNHEY, CDR2 SVGAGI. The CDR3 is 14 residues long. The junction had 4 bases not matched to a gene; V was cut back by 6 bases and J by 4 bases. The CDR3: CASSLQGVTGELFF. The CDR3 region has the DNA TGTGCCAGCAGCCTACAGGGGGTCACCGGGGAGCTGTTTTTT.

As for this clonotype: A much larger clone is a single base away; this may be a read error. The CDR3 does not end in the conserved phenylalanine or tryptophan, so this is likely a read error. V and J are TRBV11-2 and TRBJ1-2, with D possibly TRBD1 on 5 matching bases. The V end was cut by 5 bases, the J end by 4 bases, with 14 bases between. Germline assignment: CDR1 SGHAT and CDR2 FQNNGV. The CDR3 has 14 residues. Here the CDR3 DNA reads TGTGCCAGCAGCCCACCGGGGGGTGGCTATGGCTACACCCTC. Protein product: CASSPPGGGYGYTL.

This clonotype was observed many times. This chain links TRBV19 with TRBJ2-6; the D gene is possibly TRBD1 (5 bases). From germline, CDR1 is LNHDA and CDR2 SQIVND (reference sequence). V lost 3 bases and J lost 0, with 15 bases in between. The CDR3 consists of 18 residues. The CDR3 spells CASSISEAGASGANVLTF. CDR3 bases: TGTGCCAGTAGTATTTCTGAGGCTGGGGCCTCTGGGGCCAACGTCCTGACTTTC.

In its sample, this clonotype was seen a few times. The CDR3 is CASRDRGRNNQPQHF. The CDR3 DNA is TGTGCCAGCAGAGACAGGGGGCGTAATAATCAGCCCCAGCATTTT. The chain combines TRBV6-2 or TRBV6-3 with TRBJ1-5; TRBD1 aligns across 10 bases. In germline, CDR1 is MNHEY, CDR2 SVGEGT. V was pared by 6 bases and J by 4 bases, with 6 bases of the junction left unmatched. CDR3 length: 15 amino acids.

The chain links TRBV30 to TRBJ2-7; TRBD1 is a possible D gene (6 bases). Deletions cut 3 bases from V and 2 bases from J, with 17 bases between. The V gene's germline CDR1 is GTSNPN and CDR2 SVGIG (reference sequence). The CDR3 has 15 residues. The CDR3 coding sequence is TGTGCCTGGAGCGCAGGGGCGCTCAGCCCCTACGAGCAGTACTTC. Translating it yields CAWSAGALSPYEQYF.

This clonotype was detected many times. V usage is TRBV6-5 and J usage is TRBJ1-6, with TRBD1 matching 7 bases. V lost 4 bases and J lost 7; bases outside the gene matches: 13. The CDR3 is 17 residues long. Germline assignment: CDR1 MNHEY and CDR2 SVGAGI. As DNA, the CDR3 is TGTGCCAGCAGTTTCCTTAGTAGTCGGGACAGAAATTCACCCCTCCACTTT. This codes for CASSFLSSRDRNSPLHF.

This clonotype was recorded many times. J is TRBJ2-5 and V is TRBV3-1; tentatively, D is TRBD2 (5 bases). The CDR3 is 11 residues long. V was clipped by 4 bases and J by 7 bases, with 7 bases between them. CDR1 and CDR2 from the germline V gene are LGHDT and YNNKEL (reference sequence). The CDR3 nucleotides are TGTGCCAGCAGCCGAGAGGGGACCCAGTACTTC. This codes for CASSREGTQYF.

There are many counts of this clonotype. The V and J genes are TRBV19 and TRBJ2-3; D is uncertain. In germline, CDR1 is LNHDA, CDR2 SQIVND (reference sequence). V lost 3 bases and J lost 0, with 13 bases in between. The CDR3 covers 16 residues. CDR3 in DNA: TGTGCCAGTAGTATTCGAGGCAGCTTTAGCACAGATACGCAGTATTTT. Translated: CASSIRGSFSTDTQYF.

As to this clonotype: This CDR3 fails to terminate in the conserved phenylalanine or tryptophan, so it likely reflects a read error. This chain links TRBV7-7 with TRBJ2-2; D is possibly TRBD1 or TRBD2 (5 bases each). The CDR3 covers 16 residues. CDR1 SSHAT and CDR2 FNYEAQ come from the germline V gene (reference sequence). The CDR3 loop reads CASSLDGGSNTGELFV. As DNA, the CDR3 is TGTGCTAGCAGCTTAGATGGGGGTTCCAACACCGGGGAGCTGTTTGTT.

This clonotype was seen ten or more times. This rearrangement joins TRBV6-5 to TRBJ2-5; TRBD1 might be the D (5 bases). The CDR3 covers 13 residues. Germline V CDR1 and CDR2: MNHEY, SVGAGI. Trimming cost V 7 bases and J 2 bases, with 11 bases left between them. The CDR3 nucleotides are TGTGCCAGCAAGCTGACAGCTCAAGAGACCCAGTACTTC. Translation: CASKLTAQETQYF.

The chain combines TRBV4-3 with TRBJ2-7; unclear D gene. Trimming stripped 0 bases from V and 1 base from J, with 13 bases between. Germline values: CDR1 LGHNA, CDR2 YSLEER. This CDR3 spans 16 amino acids. This chain's CDR3 is CASSQDIFFPSYEQYF. The CDR3 DNA follows: TGCGCCAGCAGCCAAGATATTTTCTTCCCTTCCTACGAGCAGTACTTC.

This clonotype came up many times. The genes are TRBV10-3 and TRBJ2-2, with D possibly matching TRBD2 (6 bases). Germline V gene data show CDR1 as ENHRY and CDR2 as SYGVKD. Trimming stripped 10 bases from V and 0 bases from J, with 9 bases between. The CDR3 has 13 residues. The CDR3 here is CATSGANTGELFF. Written as DNA, the CDR3 is TGTGCCACCTCGGGAGCGAACACCGGGGAGCTGTTTTTT.

This clonotype was counted many times. The CDR3 region is CSARQGGYEQYF. The CDR3 bases are TGCAGTGCTAGACAGGGTGGCTACGAGCAGTACTTC. V and J are TRBV20-1 and TRBJ2-7; D might be TRBD1 (5 bases). This CDR3 spans 12 amino acids. The V gene's germline CDR1 is DFQATT and CDR2 SNEGSKA (reference sequence). V lost 2 bases to trimming and J lost 3 bases, with 8 bases between them.

Details on this clonotype: A junction boundary mismatches the germline segment, possibly from a read error. V is TRBV4-2 and J is TRBJ2-2; TRBD2 matches at 12 bases. Germline CDR1 is LGHNA and CDR2 is YNFKEQ. This CDR3 has 16 amino acids. In DNA, the CDR3 is TGTGCCAGCAGCCGACTAGCGGGAGACCTTACCGGGGAGCTGTCTTTT. This gives the protein CASSRLAGDLTGELSF.

This clonotype came up once. This may arise from a read error, as a much more abundant clone is one base away. The chain recombines TRBV14 with TRBJ2-7; D is ambiguous. This CDR3 spans 13 amino acids. Trimming stripped 2 bases from V and 5 bases from J, with 10 bases between. Germline CDR1 reads SGHDN; CDR2 reads FVKESK. The CDR3 DNA follows: TGTGCCAGCAGCCAAATGGGTCGGGACGAGCAGTACTTC. As protein: CASSQMGRDEQYF.

There are many counts of this clonotype. This chain joins TRBV15 and TRBJ2-5; no clear D gene. The CDR3 loop spans 13 amino acids. From germline, CDR1 is LNHNV and CDR2 YYDKDF (reference sequence). V shed 3 bases and J shed 1 base, with 6 bases lying between them. CDR3 amino acids: CATSRSVQETQYF. The CDR3 bases are TGTGCCACCAGCAGGAGCGTCCAAGAGACCCAGTACTTC.

Many counts were recorded for this clonotype. The chain uses TRBV18 and TRBJ2-2; the D is unclear. CDR3 length: 13 residues. Germline loops: CDR1 KGHSH, CDR2 LQKENI. The V gene lost 2 bases and the J gene lost 2 bases, with 3 bases spanning the gap. DNA of the CDR3: TGTGCCAGCTCACCAATCAACACCGGGGAGCTGTTTTTT. Its translation: CASSPINTGELFF.

This clonotype was seen many times. The chain recombines TRBV11-2 with TRBJ2-1; D is undetermined. The germline V gene has CDR1 SGHAT and CDR2 FQNNGV. V was shortened by 6 bases and J by 10 bases, with 10 bases between the two germline ends. The CDR3 extends over 11 amino acids. In DNA form, the CDR3 reads TGTGCCAGCAGACTCCTTAGGGAGCAGTTCTTC. Amino acids: CASRLLREQFF.

In this sample, this clonotype turned up many times. The gene calls are TRBV6-6 and TRBJ1-6, with 9 bases fitting TRBD1. This CDR3 is 17 amino acids long. Unmatched junction bases numbered 12, after V lost 6 bases and J lost 6 bases. CDR1 MNHNY and CDR2 SVGAGI come from the germline V gene (reference sequence). CDR3 coding DNA: TGTGCCAGCAGACTAGGGACAGGGTCGCCTCTTAATTCACCCCTCCACTTT. Translating gives CASRLGTGSPLNSPLHF.

This clonotype has a count of ten or more. The chain couples TRBV2 to TRBJ1-3; no reliable D call. This CDR3 contains 16 residues. Germline V CDR1 and CDR2: SNHLY, FYNNEI. The V and J ends lost 1 base and 0 bases respectively, with 10 bases between them. CDR3 nucleotides: TGTGCCAGCAGTGAAGAAGTGGCTAACTCTGGAAACACCATATATTTT. Protein: CASSEEVANSGNTIYF.

There are many counts of this clonotype. The V gene is TRBV6-5, the J gene TRBJ2-2; 7 nucleotides align to TRBD1. With V trimmed by 5 bases and J by 4 bases, 1 base remained unmatched. The V gene's germline CDR1 is MNHEY and CDR2 SVGAGI. This CDR3 comprises 13 residues. This CDR3 is CASSDRVTGELFF. The CDR3 bases are TGTGCCAGCAGTGACAGGGTCACCGGGGAGCTGTTTTTT.

The sample holds many counts of this clonotype. The gene calls are TRBV5-1 and TRBJ2-7, with D perhaps matching TRBD1 or TRBD2 (5 bases each). The V end was cut by 1 base, the J end by 0 bases, with 20 bases between. The CDR3 has 18 residues. Germline assignment: CDR1 SGHRS and CDR2 YFSETQ. CDR3 DNA: TGCGCCAGCAGCTTGTCTCCAGGGACGGGTTACAGCTCCTACGAGCAGTACTTC. Translation: CASSLSPGTGYSSYEQYF.

There are many counts of this clonotype. This rearrangement joins TRBV12-3 or TRBV12-4 to TRBJ2-1; 8 positions agree with TRBD2. V dropped 6 bases and J dropped 8; count of bases not matched to a gene: 9. There are 14 residues in the CDR3. This CDR3 is CASSPAGGLDEQFF. In DNA, the CDR3 is TGTGCCAGCAGCCCTGCGGGGGGCCTCGATGAGCAGTTCTTC.

This clonotype was observed at least ten times. The rearrangement uses TRBV20-1 and TRBJ1-2; tentatively, D is TRBD1 (6 bases). CDR3 length: 13 amino acids. Trimming stripped 6 bases from V and 6 bases from J, with 17 bases between. In germline, CDR1 is DFQATT, CDR2 SNEGSKA (reference sequence). Here the CDR3 reads CSAGDRAGDGYTF. For the CDR3, the DNA is TGCAGTGCGGGAGACCGTGCAGGGGATGGCTACACCTTC.

As concerns this clonotype: The CDR3 does not end in the conserved phenylalanine or tryptophan, so this is likely a read error. The CDR3 is CAWSVVPGYNLPLHC. The CDR3 DNA sequence: TGTGCCTGGAGTGTAGTACCAGGGTATAATTTACCCCTCCACTGT. The chain carries TRBV30 and TRBJ1-6, with D tentatively TRBD1 (5 bases). Germline V lookup: CDR1 GTSNPN, CDR2 SVGIG (reference sequence). The CDR3 totals 15 residues.

Concerning this clonotype: Relative to the germline gene, one junction end is altered; a read error may explain this. This chain uses TRBV5-6 with TRBJ2-3; D is perhaps TRBD2 (9 bases). The CDR3 spans 15 residues. Germline CDR1 SGHDT, CDR2 YYEEEE. The CDR3 region is CASSLELAGTGTQYF. CDR3 nucleotide sequence: TGTGCCAGCAGCTTGGAGCTAGCGGGGACAGGTACGCAGTATTTT.

This rearrangement joins TRBV24-1 to TRBJ2-1, with TRBD1 matching 9 bases. The V and J ends lost 7 bases and 6 bases, in that order; junction bases with no gene match: 9. This CDR3 is 15 amino acids long. CDR1 and CDR2 (germline): KGHDR, SFDVKD. The CDR3 coding sequence is TGTGCCACCAGGGACGGGACAGGGATGGGCAATGAGCAGTTCTTC. Its translation is CATRDGTGMGNEQFF.

This clonotype was picked up many times. This rearrangement joins TRBV12-3 or TRBV12-4 to TRBJ1-4; TRBD1 matches at 9 bases. Trimming at V came to 1 base and at J to 8 bases, leaving 2 bases not matched to a gene. The CDR3 has 14 residues. The CDR3 loop is CASSLDRGLEKLFF. The CDR3 DNA follows: TGTGCCAGCAGTTTAGACAGGGGGCTAGAAAAACTGTTTTTT.

This clonotype has a count of ten or more. The chain has TRBV15 and TRBJ2-1; TRBD1 aligns across 8 bases. After removal of 1 base from V and 4 bases from J, the junction contained 3 bases not matched to a gene. This CDR3 contains 15 residues. CDR1 is LNHNV and CDR2 is YYDKDF in the germline V gene (reference sequence). CDR3 coding DNA: TGTGCCACCAGCAGAGCAGGGGGCGGATACAATGAGCAGTTCTTC. Translation: CATSRAGGGYNEQFF.